This T cell receptor beta chain emerged from a study of T-cell reconstitution after alpha-beta-depleted transplantation in children. Germline V gene sequence: CDR1 MNHEY, CDR2 SMNVEV (reference sequence). This CDR3 has 14 amino acids. The TCRbeta library incorporated unique molecular identifiers. MiXCR, run by TCRdb on the PCR reads, gives a single entry per CDR3 protein. The table has roughly 500,000 distinct CDR3 sequences, around 13% seen once. In the case of this clonotype: The junction differs from germline at one of its ends, possibly a read error.

This chain links TRBV27 with TRBJ2-7; D may be TRBD2 (5 bases). This TCR was sampled from a human donor who donated a stem cell graft to a child with combined immunodeficiency. The sequences come from PBMCs from the stem cell graft donor, collected from the stem cell graft. In nucleotides, the CDR3 is TGTGCCAGCAGTTTCCGGGAATTGGGGTACGAGCAGTGCTTC. Amino acid sequence: CASSFRELGYEQCF.